Shown below are 17 T cell receptor beta chains from a single sample sequenced in a study of blood T cell repertoires in COVID-19. Produced via immunoSEQ multiplex PCR; TCRdb's table is partial and in-frame only. The sample has hundreds of thousands of clones, roughly 82% seen once; the top ten hold 4.7%. The material sequenced was peripheral blood. The receptors come from a woman in her 70s with acute or convalescent COVID-19.

The chain uses TRBV6-6 and TRBJ2-5, with 8 bases matching TRBD2. CDR3 length equals 16 residues. CDR1 MNHNY and CDR2 SVGAGI come from the germline V gene (reference sequence). V gave up 7 bases and J gave up 0 bases; unmatched junction bases: 10. CDR3: CASTLEASGYQETQYF. CDR3 nucleotides: TGTGCCAGCACTCTTGAGGCTAGCGGGTACCAAGAGACCCAGTACTTC.

This chain uses TRBV19 with TRBJ1-2; maybe TRBD1 (5 bases). CDR3 length equals 11 residues. Between the trimmed V and J ends, which lost 10 bases and 8 bases, there was a span of 14 bases. The germline gives CDR1 LNHDA, CDR2 SQIVND (reference sequence). The CDR3 is CATDTGLGYTF. For the CDR3, the DNA is TGTGCCACCGACACAGGCCTGGGCTACACCTTC.

The rearrangement joins TRBV28 to TRBJ1-2; TRBD1 might be the D (6 bases). Germline CDR1 MDHEN, CDR2 SYDVKM. The CDR3 runs to 14 residues. V lost 6 bases, J lost 5 bases, and 16 bases lay in between. The CDR3 reads CASSTTGNNYGYTF. DNA for the CDR3: TGTGCCAGCAGCACTACAGGGAATAATTATGGCTACACCTTC.

In its sample, this clone was seen a few times. The chain has TRBV18 and TRBJ1-2; 9 bases fit TRBD1. The J segment lost 4 bases and the V segment lost 6 bases, leaving 3 bases of the junction unmatched. This CDR3 has 13 amino acids. CDR1 and CDR2 from the germline V gene are KGHSH and LQKENI. The CDR3 nucleotides are TGTGCCAGCTCCCGACAGGGGGTCTATGGCTACACCTTC. Encoded protein: CASSRQGVYGYTF.

The chain links TRBV6-2 or TRBV6-3 to TRBJ1-5; 7 bases fit TRBD1. Germline loops: CDR1 MNHEY, CDR2 SVGEGT. The CDR3 extends over 14 amino acids. J gave up 6 bases and V 2 bases, and 4 bases lay outside the gene matches. For the CDR3, the DNA is TGTGCCAGCAGTTACAGGGGGCATGGTCAGCCCCAGCATTTT. The encoded protein is CASSYRGHGQPQHF.

The genes are TRBV6-2 or TRBV6-3 and TRBJ1-2; possibly TRBD1 for D (6 bases). Trimming cost V 2 bases and J 7 bases, with 17 bases left between them. From germline, CDR1 is MNHEY and CDR2 SVGEGT. This CDR3 is built from 15 residues. The CDR3 loop is CASSYPPVGAAGYTF. CDR3 sequence (DNA): TGTGCCAGCAGTTACCCTCCAGTGGGGGCGGCTGGCTACACCTTC.

This chain joins TRBV7-2 and TRBJ1-6; no definite D call. Trimming took 4 bases from V and 9 from J, leaving 13 bases between them. The length of the CDR3 is 14 residues. CDR1 is SGHTA and CDR2 is FQGNSA in the germline V gene. This CDR3 is CASSSAGRSSPLHF. CDR3 DNA sequence: TGTGCCAGCAGCTCGGCGGGGAGAAGTTCACCCCTCCACTTT. Variable domain in full (rest from reference TRBV7-2 and TRBJ1-6): GAGVSQSPSNKVTEKGKDVELRCDPISGHTALYWYRQSLGQGLEFLIYFQGNSAPDKSGLPSDRFSAERTGGSVSTLTIQRTQQEDSAVYLCASSSAGRSSPLHFGNGTRLTVT.

The chain is built from TRBV7-2 and TRBJ1-5; D ambiguous. The CDR3 loop spans 14 amino acids. Trimming shortened V by 2 bases and J by 0 bases, and 5 bases separated the two germline ends. The V gene's germline CDR1 is SGHTA and CDR2 FQGNSA. CDR3 amino acids: CASSLQDSNQPQHF. The CDR3 nucleotides are TGTGCCAGCAGCTTACAGGATAGCAATCAGCCCCAGCATTTT.

This clone showed up just once. The chain has TRBV7-2 and TRBJ2-7; the match to TRBD2 covers 7 bases. Trimming cost V 1 base and J 2 bases; bases outside gene matches: 8. The germline V gene encodes CDR1 SGHTA and CDR2 FQGNSA. The CDR3 extends over 16 amino acids. CDR3 protein: CASSLGQVGGAYEQYF. CDR3 sequence (DNA): TGTGCCAGCAGCTTAGGTCAGGTGGGGGGGGCCTACGAGCAGTACTTC.

V is TRBV11-2 and J is TRBJ2-2, with a possible D match to TRBD2 (6 bases). V was cut by 0 bases and J by 2 bases, with 7 bases left in between. The germline V gene has CDR1 SGHAT and CDR2 FQNNGV. The CDR3 consists of 15 residues. In nucleotides, the CDR3 is TGTGCCAGCAGCTTAGAGGAGGGTAACACCGGGGAGCTGTTTTTT. It is translated as CASSLEEGNTGELFF. Filled out from reference TRBV11-2 and TRBJ2-2, the complete variable domain reads EAGVAQSPRYKIIEKRQSVAFWCNPISGHATLYWYQQILGQGPKLLIQFQNNGVVDDSQLPKDRFSAERLKGVDSTLKIQPAKLEDSAVYLCASSLEEGNTGELFFGEGSRLTVL.

This clone was seen just once. This chain uses TRBV4-2 with TRBJ1-1; 7 bases are a match to TRBD1. Germline lookup yields CDR1 LGHNA and CDR2 YNFKEQ. V was pared by 3 bases and J by 1 base, with 2 bases of the junction left unmatched. The CDR3 totals 14 residues. Here the CDR3 DNA reads TGTGCCAGCAGCCAGAGACAGGGGAACACTGAAGCTTTCTTT. Translating it yields CASSQRQGNTEAFF.

The V gene is TRBV11-2, the J gene TRBJ2-3; 10 bases fit TRBD2. With 5 bases clipped from V and 4 bases from J, the junction kept 6 bases outside the gene matches. Germline lookup yields CDR1 SGHAT and CDR2 FQNNGV. The CDR3 is 15 amino acids. The CDR3 region is CASSLKAGGPDTQYF. The DNA of the CDR3 is TGTGCCAGCAGCCTCAAAGCGGGGGGGCCAGATACGCAGTATTTT.

The chain couples TRBV25-1 to TRBJ2-1, with 13 positions matching TRBD2. The V segment lost 4 bases and the J segment 4 bases; nucleotides outside the gene matches: 4. Germline CDR1 reads MGHDK; CDR2 reads SYGVNS. The CDR3 is made up of 16 amino acids. The DNA for the CDR3 is TGTGCCAGCAGTGCGACTAGCGGGGGGCGGTACAATGAGCAGTTCTTC. Translation gives CASSATSGGRYNEQFF.

This chain links TRBV18 with TRBJ1-5, with 8 bases fitting TRBD1. Trimming cost V 3 bases and J 4 bases; bases outside gene matches: 2. Germline CDR1 is KGHSH and CDR2 is LQKENI. The CDR3 runs 14 residues. The CDR3: CASSPGQENQPQHF. For the CDR3, the DNA is TGTGCCAGCTCACCGGGACAGGAGAATCAGCCCCAGCATTTT.

This clone was picked up a small number of times. The chain combines TRBV3-1 (or the pseudogene TRBV3-2) with TRBJ1-2; unclear D gene. Germline V gene data show CDR1 as LGHDT and CDR2 as YNNKEL (reference sequence). The CDR3 totals 14 residues. V was cut by 0 bases and J by 8 bases, with 13 bases left in between. The CDR3 reads CASSQDRSAGGYTF. The CDR3 DNA reads TGTGCCAGCAGCCAAGATCGTTCTGCGGGCGGCTACACCTTC.

The J gene is TRBJ1-1, the V gene TRBV7-9, with a weak D call TRBD1 (6 bases). CDR3 size: 16 residues. The germline CDR1 and CDR2 sequences are SEHNR and FQNEAQ (reference sequence). With 9 bases removed from V and 0 bases from J, the gap between germline ends came to 20 bases. This CDR3 reads CASRPWDNYMNTEAFF. Written as DNA, the CDR3 is TGTGCCAGTAGACCCTGGGACAATTACATGAACACTGAAGCTTTCTTT.

V is TRBV19 and J is TRBJ1-3; no firm D call. The V end lost 4 bases, the J end lost 0 bases, and 7 bases lay between the germline ends. This CDR3 is 14 amino acids long. The germline V gene has CDR1 LNHDA and CDR2 SQIVND (reference sequence). The CDR3 sequence: CASSRDYSGNTIYF. DNA of the CDR3: TGTGCCAGTAGTAGAGATTACTCTGGAAACACCATATATTTT.